The T cell receptor (beta chain) described here comes from a study of OX40 agonist ivuxolimab in advanced cancers. As for the study in general: Given to patients was ivuxolimab, an agonistic anti-OX40 (CD134) antibody. Two cutaneous melanoma patients and one hepatocellular carcinoma patient, three in all, had partial responses.

To note about this clone: Its antigen is not identified.

General observations from the study: Relatively little clonal expansion, among the lowest observed, appeared in partial responders at 0.1-3.0 mg/kg.

This CDR3 region has 15 residues. V shed 4 bases, J shed 2 bases, and the junction held 6 bases outside the gene matches. The germline CDR1 and CDR2 sequences are SGHDT and YYEEEE. Some clones are missing from TCRdb's copy, which holds only in-frame ones; the method was immunoSEQ multiplex PCR. The table includes 70,000 or so clones, 92% detected once. Sequencing used CD4+ or CD8+ T cells sorted from blood, obtained in a trial of the OX40 agonist ivuxolimab. The sequence was collected from an adult with an advanced solid tumor such as melanoma, head and neck, liver or kidney cancer. The V call is TRBV5-6, the J call TRBJ2-7, with 10 bases aligning to TRBD1. CDR3 sequence (DNA): TGTGCCAGCAGCCCAGTTGGGACAGGGGCCTACGAGCAGTACTTC. Protein product: CASSPVGTGAYEQYF.